The source of this TCR beta chain is a study of shared clonotypes between healthy human individuals. The CDR3 is made up of 17 amino acids. Genomic DNA of every subset was divided equally among multiple immunoSEQ plates. TCRdb keeps only in-frame clones here, not all; method: immunoSEQ multiplex PCR. The sample consists of about 680,000 clones, around three quarters of them appearing once. Notes on this clone: The antigen remains undetermined.

Findings and limits, study-wide: A handful of donors showed sharing of about 4.8% of naive CD4 clonotypes. Only blood samples were collected, and tissue repertoires likely differ. An anticipated effect of sequencing depth on clonotype sharing among donors was recognized.

This chain uses TRBV1 with TRBJ2-2; the table calls TRBD2, which could not be checked here. TRBV1 represents a pseudogene. Sequencing was performed on memory CD4+ T cells sorted from blood. Sample subset: CD45RA-negative fraction. This TCR came from a woman in her twenties or thirties in good health. The CDR3 bases are TGCACCAGCAGCCAAGATCCACGGACTAGATATACCGGGGAGCTGTTTTTT. It yields the protein CTSSQDPRTRYTGELFF.